The clone carrying this T cell receptor (beta chain) was seen a handful of times. This specimen belongs to a study of sequential checkpoint blockade in melanoma. The CDR3 runs 16 residues. Trimming cost V 3 bases and J 4 bases; bases outside gene matches: 7. The germline V gene encodes CDR1 SGHNT and CDR2 YENEEA. The treatment: randomized to nivolumab then ipilimumab (arm A) or the reverse (arm B). The protocol was immunoSEQ multiplex PCR, while the TCRdb copy is restricted to in-frame clones and leaves out a portion. Of thousands of clones listed, less than 30% were seen once; the top ten hold around a tenth.

This material consisted of tumor tissue (inferred from file names), taken from a patient given nivolumab and ipilimumab in sequence. The chain employs TRBV11-3 and TRBJ2-2; 8 nucleotides agree with TRBD2. The TCR was taken from a human donor with melanoma. This CDR3 is CASSLAFSGVTGELFF. Written as DNA, the CDR3 is TGTGCCAGCAGCTTGGCCTTTAGCGGGGTCACCGGGGAGCTGTTTTTT. The full variable domain, completed using reference TRBV11-3 and TRBJ2-2, is EAGVVQSPRYKIIEKKQPVAFWCNPISGHNTLYWYLQNLGQGPELLIRYENEEAVDDSQLPKDRFSAERLKGVDSTLKIQPAELGDSAVYLCASSLAFSGVTGELFFGEGSRLTVL.